One and the same sample provided the 11 T cell receptor beta chains below, sequenced in a study of T cell repertoires in cytomegalovirus infection. No antigen has been identified for these receptors. MiXCR, run by TCRdb on the reads, gives a single entry per CDR3 protein. The sample holds 650,000 to 850,000 distinct CDR3 sequences, almost 30% seen once. The material was cultured CD8+ T cells from PBMCs, obtained from culture after CMV antigen stimulation. The receptors come from a human donor in good health (CMV status not recorded). Some clones in this sample may be carry-over from other donors' samples.

The rearrangement joins TRBV6-2 or TRBV6-3 to TRBJ1-1; 9 bases agree with TRBD1. V trimming: 0 bases; J trimming: 7 bases; junction bases outside the gene matches: 6. This CDR3 comprises 15 residues. CDR1 is MNHEY, CDR2 SVGEGT, per germline. The CDR3 is CASSYSPGQGNEAFF. DNA for the CDR3: TGTGCCAGCAGTTACTCTCCCGGACAGGGGAATGAAGCTTTCTTT.

The chain employs TRBV27 and TRBJ2-1; TRBD1 aligns across 8 bases. With V trimmed by 1 base and J by 6 bases, 2 bases remained unmatched. Germline CDR1 is MNHEY and CDR2 is SMNVEV (reference sequence). CDR3 size: 14 residues. The DNA for the CDR3 is TGTGCCAGCAGTTTATATGGACAGGGCAATGAGCAGTTCTTC. It codes for CASSLYGQGNEQFF.

This clonotype occurred a few times. The J gene is TRBJ1-2, the V gene TRBV7-6; D unclear. The CDR3 length is 13 residues. CDR1 and CDR2 from the germline V gene are SGHVS and FNYEAQ. Deletions cut 2 bases from V and 7 bases from J, with 11 bases between. CDR3 in amino acids: CASSLTTSSGYTF. DNA of the CDR3: TGTGCCAGCAGCTTAACCACCTCGAGTGGCTACACCTTC.

This rearrangement joins TRBV6-4 to TRBJ2-2; D is possibly TRBD1 or TRBD2 (6 bases each). The V end was cut by 0 bases, the J end by 2 bases, with 7 bases between. Germline CDR1 is MRHNA and CDR2 is SNTAGT. There are 15 residues in the CDR3. The CDR3 nucleotides are TGTGCCAGCAGTGACTCGGGGGGCAACACCGGGGAGCTGTTTTTT. Encoded protein: CASSDSGGNTGELFF.

V and J are TRBV12-3 or TRBV12-4 and TRBJ2-1; the match to TRBD1 covers 7 bases. The V and J ends lost 3 bases and 8 bases, in that order; junction bases with no gene match: 4. This CDR3 region has 13 residues. CDR3 sequence reads: CASSFIGGDEQFF. CDR3 DNA: TGTGCCAGCAGTTTTATAGGGGGCGATGAGCAGTTCTTC.

This chain connects TRBV7-8 to TRBJ1-5, with TRBD1 identical over 7 bases. The ends lost 1 base at V and 6 bases at J; junction bases unmatched: 9. This CDR3 contains 16 residues. Germline lookup yields CDR1 SGHVS and CDR2 FQNEAQ. As DNA, the CDR3 is TGTGCCAGCAGCTTAGACTGGGGCACAGGGGTTCAGCCCCAGCATTTT. Encoded protein: CASSLDWGTGVQPQHF. The full variable domain, rest sourced from reference TRBV7-8 and TRBJ1-5, is GAGVSQSPRYKVAKRGQDVALRCDPISGHVSLFWYQQALGQGPEFLTYFQNEAQLDKSGLPSDRFFAERPEGSVSTLKIQRTQQEDSAVYLCASSLDWGTGVQPQHFGDGTRLSIL.

J is TRBJ2-7 and V is TRBV11-2; D possibly matches TRBD1 or TRBD2 (5 bases each). The CDR3 extends over 15 amino acids. The V and J ends lost 5 bases and 1 base respectively, with 15 bases between them. CDR1 and CDR2 (germline): SGHAT, FQNNGV. The CDR3 here is CASSAPGTPSYEQYF. CDR3 bases: TGTGCCAGCAGCGCTCCTGGGACGCCTTCCTACGAGCAGTACTTC.

The table lists this clonotype with many counts. The rearrangement uses TRBV7-6 and TRBJ2-4; D not resolved. Trimming removed 4 bases from V and 1 base from J, with 14 bases in between. The CDR3 is 16 residues long. Looked up from germline, CDR1 is SGHVS and CDR2 is FNYEAQ. The CDR3 DNA follows: TGTGCCAGCAGCTATGGCGGTCGAATCGCCAAAAACATTCAGTACTTC. This sequence encodes CASSYGGRIAKNIQYF.

The chain uses TRBV12-3 or TRBV12-4 and TRBJ2-7, with 8 positions matching TRBD2. CDR3 length: 16 amino acids. After removal of 4 bases from V and 0 bases from J, the junction contained 8 bases not matched to a gene. CDR3 DNA: TGTGCCAGCAGTTCAAGTGGCGGGGGGTCCTCCTACGAGCAGTACTTC. Amino acid sequence: CASSSSGGGSSYEQYF.

This clonotype has just a few counts. The CDR3 DNA sequence: TGTGCCAGCAGCCCGGAGAGGCGGGGGCACAATGAGCAGTTCTTC. Its translation: CASSPERRGHNEQFF. The V gene is TRBV7-9, the J gene TRBJ2-1; possibly TRBD2 for D (7 bases). This CDR3 has 15 residues. The V gene lost 5 bases and the J gene lost 5 bases, with 16 bases spanning the gap. Germline V lookup: CDR1 SEHNR, CDR2 FQNEAQ (reference sequence).

The table lists this clonotype with a few counts. The chain couples TRBV27 to TRBJ2-3, with D perhaps matching TRBD1 (5 bases). The CDR3 extends over 15 amino acids. CDR1 and CDR2 (germline): MNHEY, SMNVEV (reference sequence). V lost 7 bases and J lost 0, with 14 bases in between. The CDR3 region has the DNA TGTGCCAGCACCTTAGGGTACAGGAGCACAGATACGCAGTATTTT. Amino acid sequence: CASTLGYRSTDTQYF.